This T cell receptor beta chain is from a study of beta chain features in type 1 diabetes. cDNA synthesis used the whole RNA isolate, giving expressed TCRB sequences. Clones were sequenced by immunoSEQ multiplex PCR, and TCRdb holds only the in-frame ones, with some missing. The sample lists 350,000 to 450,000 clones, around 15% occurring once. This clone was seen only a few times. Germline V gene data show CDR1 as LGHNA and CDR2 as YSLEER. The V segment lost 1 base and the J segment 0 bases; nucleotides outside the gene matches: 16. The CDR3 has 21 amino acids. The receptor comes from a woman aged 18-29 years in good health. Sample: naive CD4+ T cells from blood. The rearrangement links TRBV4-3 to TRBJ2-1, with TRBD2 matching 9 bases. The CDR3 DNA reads TGCGCCAGCAGCCAAGGAAGATGGAGACTAGCGGTTCCGAGCTCCTACAATGAGCAGTTCTTC. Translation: CASSQGRWRLAVPSSYNEQFF.